The 21 T cell receptor beta chains given below trace back to one sample, sequenced in a study of PD-1 blockade in classical Hodgkin lymphoma. As to time point: newly diagnosed, previously untreated cHL patient sample. Investigators isolated CD4+ T cells from thawed PBMCs through magnetic negative selection. Sequenced by immunoSEQ multiplex PCR; TCRdb stores in-frame clones only, minus some. Of under 35,000 clones detected, 89% appear once; the ten largest clones hold 0.35%. The specimen sequenced was CD4+ T cells from blood. The origin of the receptors is a human donor with classical Hodgkin lymphoma.

The chain links TRBV27 to TRBJ2-2; D remains unclear. V was shortened by 7 bases and J by 6 bases, with 12 bases between the two germline ends. CDR3 length: 13 amino acids. Per germline, CDR1 MNHEY and CDR2 SMNVEV (reference sequence). CDR3 DNA: TGTGCCAGCAATCCTCTAGGCGCCGGGGAGCTGTTTTTT. This translates into CASNPLGAGELFF.

The genes are TRBV28 and TRBJ2-1; 10 nucleotides match TRBD1. The CDR3 length is 14 residues. Trimming removed 3 bases from V and 10 bases from J; junction bases left unmatched: 6. The germline V gene has CDR1 MDHEN and CDR2 SYDVKM. CDR3 in DNA: TGTGCCAGCAGTTTTGTTTCGACAGGGGGCGAGCAGTTCTTC. It encodes CASSFVSTGGEQFF.

V and J are TRBV4-1 and TRBJ1-1; 7 positions agree with TRBD1. Germline V gene sequence: CDR1 MGHRA, CDR2 YSYEKL. The CDR3 covers 16 residues. V was pared by 1 base and J by 0 bases, with 5 bases of the junction left unmatched. The CDR3 DNA reads as TGCGCCAGCAGCCAAGTTGGCAGGGGGGTGAACACTGAAGCTTTCTTT. Amino acid sequence: CASSQVGRGVNTEAFF.

This sequence joins TRBV5-1 and TRBJ1-1; no firm D call. V was shortened by 3 bases and J by 5 bases, with 11 bases between the two germline ends. This CDR3 comprises 13 residues. Germline assignment: CDR1 SGHRS and CDR2 YFSETQ. In DNA, the CDR3 is TGCGCCAGCAGCTCCTCGGTCAGAACTGAAGCTTTCTTT. Protein: CASSSSVRTEAFF.

This clone appeared once. This rearrangement joins TRBV6-5 to TRBJ2-7; D may be TRBD2 (5 bases). Trimming removed 0 bases at V and 3 bases at J, with 12 bases between. This CDR3 comprises 15 residues. Germline V gene data show CDR1 as MNHEY and CDR2 as SVGAGI. The CDR3 DNA follows: TGTGCCAGCAGTTACTCGGGTGGGAGAGTCTACGAGCAGTACTTC. It codes for CASSYSGGRVYEQYF.

The chain has TRBV4-3 and TRBJ2-2; D remains ambiguous. This CDR3 region has 16 residues. Between the trimmed V and J ends, which lost 1 base and 6 bases, there was a span of 15 bases. Germline V CDR1 and CDR2: LGHNA, YSLEER. In DNA, the CDR3 is TGCGCCAGCAGCCAAGTGACCAACCGAGCACCCGGGGAGCTGTTTTTT. Encoded protein: CASSQVTNRAPGELFF.

This rearrangement joins TRBV7-2 to TRBJ2-3; TRBD2 agrees at 10 bases. Losses at the gene ends were 4 bases for V and 1 base for J; bases not matched to a gene: 5. Germline lookup yields CDR1 SGHTA and CDR2 FQGNSA. The CDR3 has 16 residues. CDR3 loop: CASSSRGTSGTDTQYF. The DNA of the CDR3 is TGTGCCAGCAGCTCACGGGGGACTAGCGGCACAGATACGCAGTATTTT. Looking up the rest from reference TRBV7-2 and TRBJ2-3 gives the full variable domain: GAGVSQSPSNKVTEKGKDVELRCDPISGHTALYWYRQSLGQGLEFLIYFQGNSAPDKSGLPSDRFSAERTGGSVSTLTIQRTQQEDSAVYLCASSSRGTSGTDTQYFGPGTRLTVL.

This clone was observed a single time. This chain joins TRBV28 and TRBJ2-1; D not certain. Trimming removed 7 bases from V and 0 bases from J, with 7 bases in between. Germline lookup yields CDR1 MDHEN and CDR2 SYDVKM. The CDR3 loop spans 13 amino acids. CDR3 loop: CASTSSSYNEQFF. For the CDR3, the DNA is TGTGCCAGCACCTCAAGCTCCTACAATGAGCAGTTCTTC.

The chain links TRBV6-1 to TRBJ1-5, with D perhaps matching TRBD1 (5 bases). Germline V gene sequence: CDR1 MNHNS, CDR2 SASEGT. Trimming shortened V by 0 bases and J by 8 bases, and 14 bases separated the two germline ends. The CDR3 is made up of 15 amino acids. The CDR3 reads CASSEAAGWAKPQHF. The CDR3 coding sequence is TGTGCCAGCAGTGAAGCGGCAGGGTGGGCGAAGCCCCAGCATTTT.

The chain recombines TRBV6-6 with TRBJ2-3, with unresolved D. Trimming took 7 bases from V and 2 from J, leaving 13 bases between them. Germline-derived CDR1 and CDR2 are MNHNY and SVGAGI (reference sequence). The CDR3 sequence is 14 residues long. In DNA form, the CDR3 reads TGTGCCAGCACCCTAGGACCTAACACAGATACGCAGTATTTT. Translating gives CASTLGPNTDTQYF.

This chain connects TRBV7-6 to TRBJ2-1; perhaps TRBD2 as D (5 bases). Per the germline V gene, CDR1 is SGHVS and CDR2 is FNYEAQ. Trimming shortened V by 1 base and J by 8 bases, and 12 bases separated the two germline ends. The CDR3 length is 14 residues. CDR3 in amino acids: CASSLGGRVYEQFF. Written as DNA, the CDR3 is TGTGCCAGCAGCTTAGGAGGGAGAGTCTATGAGCAGTTCTTC.

The chain links TRBV18 to TRBJ2-5, with D possibly TRBD1 on 6 matching bases. The germline V gene encodes CDR1 KGHSH and CDR2 LQKENI. V lost 2 bases, J lost 4 bases, and 8 bases lay in between. The CDR3 extends over 13 amino acids. The CDR3 protein is CASSPLGGETQYF. CDR3 nucleotides: TGTGCCAGCTCACCATTAGGGGGAGAGACCCAGTACTTC. Supplemented by reference TRBV18 and TRBJ2-5, the full variable domain reads NAGVMQNPRHLVRRRGQEARLRCSPMKGHSHVYWYRQLPEEGLKFMVYLQKENIIDESGMPKERFSAEFPKEGPSILRIQQVVRGDSAAYFCASSPLGGETQYFGPGTRLLVL.

The chain carries TRBV30 and TRBJ2-7, with no clear D. The CDR3 extends over 12 amino acids. Germline values: CDR1 GTSNPN, CDR2 SVGIG (reference sequence). Trimming removed 1 base at V and 9 bases at J, with 13 bases between. CDR3 coding DNA: TGTGCCTGGAGTGAGCCAGCTACGAGGCAGTACTTC. Translation: CAWSEPATRQYF. The whole variable domain, filled in from reference TRBV30 and TRBJ2-7, reads SQTIHQWPATLVQPVGSPLSLECTVEGTSNPNLYWYRQAAGRGLQLLFYSVGIGQISSEVPQNLSASRPQDRQFILSSKKLLLSDSGFYLCAWSEPATRQYFGPGTRLTVT.

This clone has more than one count but fewer than ten. This chain joins TRBV4-1 and TRBJ2-7, with D perhaps matching TRBD2 (6 bases). Trimming took off 3 bases at V and 2 bases at J, with 11 bases between the two ends. The CDR3 is made up of 14 amino acids. Germline CDR1 is MGHRA and CDR2 is YSYEKL. The CDR3 nucleotides read TGCGCCAGCAGCCACCCGGGACTTACCTACGAGCAGTACTTC. This gives the protein CASSHPGLTYEQYF.

The chain has TRBV7-9 and TRBJ1-4; D is possibly TRBD1 (6 bases). Between the trimmed V and J ends, which lost 10 bases and 4 bases, there was a span of 19 bases. Germline V CDR1 and CDR2: SEHNR, FQNEAQ (reference sequence). CDR3 length: 15 residues. The CDR3 nucleotides are TGTGCCATAAAGGGGGTACGATCAGATAATGAAAAACTGTTTTTT. Translation: CAIKGVRSDNEKLFF.

The V gene is TRBV25-1, the J gene TRBJ2-5; D is unclear. The end of the DNA is better explained by TRBJ2-7, so the J call may be wrong. CDR1 is MGHDK, CDR2 SYGVNS, per germline. The CDR3 runs to 11 residues. The CDR3 loop reads CASRKEYEQYF. The CDR3 nucleotides are TGTGCCAGCAGGAAGGAATACGAGCAGTACTTC.

This chain links TRBV7-9 with TRBJ2-7; a possible D gene is TRBD1 (6 bases). The CDR3 loop spans 14 amino acids. V was shortened by 7 bases and J by 5 bases, with 18 bases between the two germline ends. Germline CDR1 is SEHNR and CDR2 is FQNEAQ (reference sequence). The CDR3 bases are TGTGCCAGCACTCTCAGGGGCAATGCCGACGAGCAGTACTTC. Translated: CASTLRGNADEQYF.

V is TRBV7-3 and J is TRBJ2-1, with D perhaps TRBD2 (6 bases). CDR3 size: 14 residues. Germline loops: CDR1 SGHTA, CDR2 FQGTGA. Trimming removed 1 base at V and 15 bases at J, with 19 bases between. CDR3 loop: CASSLSPREPVRFF. DNA for the CDR3: TGTGCCAGCAGCTTAAGCCCACGGGAGCCTGTTCGGTTCTTC.

V and J are TRBV28 and TRBJ2-2; 11 nucleotides match TRBD1. The CDR3 loop spans 17 amino acids. The germline V gene encodes CDR1 MDHEN and CDR2 SYDVKM. J was trimmed by 2 bases and V by 3 bases; bases with no gene match: 5. CDR3 residues: CASSFYGQGANTGELFF. CDR3 sequence (DNA): TGTGCCAGCAGTTTCTATGGACAGGGGGCTAACACCGGGGAGCTGTTTTTT. Full variable domain (rest looked up from reference TRBV28 and TRBJ2-2): DVKVTQSSRYLVKRTGEKVFLECVQDMDHENMFWYRQDPGLGLRLIYFSYDVKMKEKGDIPEGYSVSREKKERFSLILESASTNQTSMYLCASSFYGQGANTGELFFGEGSRLTVL.

This chain joins TRBV10-1 and TRBJ1-4; a weak D match, TRBD1 (5 bases). Germline lookup yields CDR1 WNHNN and CDR2 SYGVQD (reference sequence). CDR3 length: 12 amino acids. V was shortened by 4 bases and J by 8 bases, with 8 bases between the two germline ends. CDR3 sequence reads: CASSARGEKLFF. CDR3 DNA sequence: TGCGCCAGCAGTGCAAGGGGAGAAAAACTGTTTTTT.

The rearrangement uses TRBV5-8 and TRBJ1-4; unclear D gene. Germline CDR1 reads SGHTS; CDR2 reads YDEGEE. CDR3 size: 15 residues. V was trimmed by 0 bases and J by 9 bases, leaving 15 bases between them. For the CDR3, the DNA is TGTGCCAGCAGCTTGGCTTTCGCGGGAACGCAAAAACTGTTTTTT. Residues: CASSLAFAGTQKLFF.